This T cell receptor beta chain was obtained from a study of pediatric ulcerative colitis. Study outcomes and limitations: Repertoires came from total lymphocyte DNA, so rare subsets like regulatory T cells may be missed.

Profiled with immunoSEQ multiplex PCR; TCRdb holds only in-frame clones, not every one. This table holds 50,000 to 65,000 clones, 80% to 90% found once. The germline V and J ends were trimmed by 0 bases and 12 bases, with 16 bases remaining between them. The CDR3 is 14 amino acids. Germline V CDR1 and CDR2: SGHDT, YYEEEE. Details on this clone: What it binds is not known.

Sequenced material: blood. The chain is built from TRBV5-6 and TRBJ2-1, with D possibly being TRBD2 (5 bases). The receptor was isolated from a boy younger than 18 with severe ulcerative colitis. The DNA of the CDR3 is TGTGCCAGCAGCTTGGGAAACGGGATTGCGGCGCAGTTCTTC. It encodes CASSLGNGIAAQFF.